This T cell receptor (beta chain) is drawn from a study of OX40 agonist ivuxolimab in advanced cancers. The method was immunoSEQ multiplex PCR; TCRdb's version includes in-frame clones alone and lacks a portion of them. The table shows about 63,000 clones, with around nine tenths occurring only once. V was cut by 6 bases and J by 3 bases, with 15 bases left in between. Germline V lookup: CDR1 MNHEY, CDR2 SVGAGI. This CDR3 spans 14 amino acids. The sequence came from an adult with an advanced solid tumor such as melanoma, head and neck, liver or kidney cancer. The chain has TRBV6-5 and TRBJ2-7; TRBD1 or TRBD2 may be the D gene (5 bases each). The sequences come from CD4+ or CD8+ T cells sorted from blood, collected in a trial of the OX40 agonist ivuxolimab. The DNA of the CDR3 is TGTGCCAGCAGCCCAGGGAGTCCCTTCTACGAGCAGTACTTC. Translating it yields CASSPGSPFYEQYF.